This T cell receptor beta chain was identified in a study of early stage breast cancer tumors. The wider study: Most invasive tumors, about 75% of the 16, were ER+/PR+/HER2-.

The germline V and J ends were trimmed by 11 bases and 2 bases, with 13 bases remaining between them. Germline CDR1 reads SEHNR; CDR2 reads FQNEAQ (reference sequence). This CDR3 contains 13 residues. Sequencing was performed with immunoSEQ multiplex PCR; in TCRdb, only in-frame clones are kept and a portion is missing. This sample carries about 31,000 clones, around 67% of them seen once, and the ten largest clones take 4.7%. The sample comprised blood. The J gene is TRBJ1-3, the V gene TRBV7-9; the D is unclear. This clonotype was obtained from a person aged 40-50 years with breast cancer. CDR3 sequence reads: CAAPEGPGNTIYF. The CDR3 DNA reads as TGTGCCGCCCCTGAAGGACCTGGAAACACCATATATTTT.